These T cell receptor beta chains were read from a single sample in a study of T cell responses to AZD1222 COVID-19 vaccine. Repertoires were generated with immunoSEQ multiplex PCR, while TCRdb's copy carries only in-frame clones and drops some. The repertoire holds about 140,000 clones, with 80% to 95% as singletons. Sequencing was performed on peripheral blood, taken on day 0 of AZD1222 vaccination. These TCRs come from an adult in good health. CDR3s include the opening cysteine and the closing phenylalanine or tryptophan. A D gene is named only where the DNA matches it firmly. Clone size is stated in some rows and not others, as once, few, many or a class when expanded.

j_gene,v_gene,abundance,d_gene,CDR3nt,CDR3aa
TRBJ1-1,TRBV6-1,NA,NA,TGTGCCAGCAGTGAAGCAGAGAACACTGAAGCTTTCTTT,CASSEAENTEAFF
TRBJ1-4,TRBV4-2,NA,NA,TGTGCCAGCAGCCAAGGTCCGACCCAGGAAAAACTGTTTTTT,CASSQGPTQEKLFF
TRBJ2-1,TRBV24-1,NA,TRBD2,TGTGCCACCAGTGCTCCAACGGGAGGAAGGTACAATGAGCAGTTCTTC,CATSAPTGGRYNEQFF
TRBJ1-5,TRBV3-1/TRBV3-2,NA,NA,TGTGCCAGCAGCCAAGTTTCAGGGCCGGGTCAGCCCCAGCATTTT,CASSQVSGPGQPQHF
TRBJ2-1,TRBV7-2,NA,TRBD2,TGTGCCAGCAACCAAGACGCTAGCGGGGGGGCCGATGAGCAGTTCTTC,CASNQDASGGADEQFF
TRBJ1-6,TRBV6-5,NA,NA,TGTGCCAGCAGTTATACTCCACGGCCCTATAATTCACCCCTCCACTTT,CASSYTPRPYNSPLHF
TRBJ1-3,TRBV5-4,once,NA,TGTGCCAGCAGCCCGGAGGCAGGAAACTCTGGAAACACCATATATTTT,CASSPEAGNSGNTIYF
TRBJ2-2,TRBV5-1,NA,NA,TGCGCCAGCAGCCCGCACTCCAACACCGGGGAGCTGTTTTTT,CASSPHSNTGELFF
TRBJ1-1,TRBV7-6,NA,NA,TGTGCCAGCAGCTCTCCGAAAAGCGGGAACACTGAAGCTTTCTTT,CASSSPKSGNTEAFF
TRBJ1-2,TRBV2,NA,NA,TGTGCCAGCAGTCTCCGTAACGGGAACAGTGAAGGCTACACCTTC,CASSLRNGNSEGYTF
TRBJ2-7,TRBV2,NA,NA,TGTGCCAGCAGCCCTGCCCTCGAGCAGTACTTC,CASSPALEQYF
TRBJ2-7,TRBV28,NA,TRBD1,TGTGCCAGCAGTTTGTATCAGGGGGATTCCTACGAGCAGTACTTC,CASSLYQGDSYEQYF
TRBJ2-7,TRBV27,NA,TRBD2,TGTGCCAGCAGTCCCCTGGCGAGCGGGGGGGCCTACGAGCAGTACTTC,CASSPLASGGAYEQYF
TRBJ2-7,TRBV2,NA,NA,TGTGCCAGCACACAGCAGTACTTC,CASTQQYF
TRBJ2-7,TRBV7-9,NA,NA,TGTGCCAGCAGCCGTATAGGGCTAGACTACGAGCAGTACTTC,CASSRIGLDYEQYF
TRBJ1-2,TRBV19,NA,NA,TGTGCCAGTAGGGAGACAGATGTTGGTGGCTACACCTTC,CASRETDVGGYTF
TRBJ2-2,TRBV3-1/TRBV3-2,NA,TRBD1,TGTGCCAGCAGCCGGGGACAGGGGGATTGGACCGGGGAGCTGTTTTTT,CASSRGQGDWTGELFF
TRBJ2-7,TRBV28,NA,NA,TGTGCCAGCAGTTTGGAGTTAGCGGTACCTACCTACGAGCAGTACTTC,CASSLELAVPTYEQYF
TRBJ1-6,TRBV9,NA,TRBD1,TGTGCCAGCAGCACCGGACAGGGGGCTTTTAGTTCACCCCTCCACTTT,CASSTGQGAFSSPLHF
TRBJ1-5,TRBV15,NA,NA,TGTGCCACCAGCAGGGGAGTTAGCAATCAGCCCCAGCATTTT,CATSRGVSNQPQHF
TRBJ1-1,TRBV6-6,NA,TRBD1,TGTGCCAGCAGATCTCAGGGGGATCACACTGAAGCTTTCTTT,CASRSQGDHTEAFF
TRBJ1-2,TRBV5-1,NA,NA,TGCGCCAGCAGCTTGGTGGGGGGCGCGACCACGGGCTACACCTTC,CASSLVGGATTGYTF
TRBJ2-5,TRBV5-1,NA,TRBD2,TGCGCCAGCACATTTTTAGGGACTAGCGGTGGAGAGACCCAGTACTTC,CASTFLGTSGGETQYF
TRBJ2-3,TRBV7-2,NA,NA,TGTGCCAGCAGCCGCGATGGACTGAGCACAGATACGCAGTATTTT,CASSRDGLSTDTQYF
TRBJ1-5,TRBV4-1,many,NA,TGCGCCAGCAGCCAAGGACGGCTAAATCAGCCCCAGCATTTT,CASSQGRLNQPQHF
TRBJ2-2,TRBV28,NA,NA,TGTGCCAGCACCCTAGTGGGTCTTGGGACCGGGGAGCTGTTTTTT,CASTLVGLGTGELFF
TRBJ2-7,TRBV4-1,NA,TRBD1,TGCGCCAGCAGCTATAACAGGGGAGATAGCTTGGGCGAGCAGTACTTC,CASSYNRGDSLGEQYF
TRBJ2-7,TRBV5-5,NA,NA,TGTGCCAGCAGCTTGGGTACGGCAGAAGACTACGAGCAGTACTTC,CASSLGTAEDYEQYF
TRBJ1-3,TRBV28,NA,NA,TGTGCCAGCAGTGGCTGGGACGGAGGAAACACCATATATTTT,CASSGWDGGNTIYF
TRBJ1-3,TRBV18,NA,TRBD1,TGTGCCAGCTCACCCGGGACAGGCTCTTCCTCTGGAAACACCATATATTTT,CASSPGTGSSSGNTIYF
TRBJ2-2,TRBV5-1,once,NA,TGCGCCAGCAGCCAAGGACAACGAACGAACACCGGGGAGCTGTTTTTT,CASSQGQRTNTGELFF
TRBJ2-7,TRBV11-1,NA,NA,TGTGCCAGCAGTCCAGGTTCCGAGCAGTACTTC,CASSPGSEQYF
TRBJ1-2,TRBV19,NA,TRBD1,TGTGCCAGTCAGGGTGACAGGGAGTTCTATGGCTACACCTTC,CASQGDREFYGYTF
TRBJ2-5,TRBV5-8,NA,NA,TGTGCCAGCAGCTTGGCCAGGCTAGTCGGGACCCAGTACTTC,CASSLARLVGTQYF
TRBJ2-5,TRBV27,NA,NA,TGTGCCAGCAGCGAAAACAGCTATCAAGAGACCCAGTACTTC,CASSENSYQETQYF
TRBJ1-1,TRBV9,NA,NA,TGTGCCAGCAGCAGAGAATGGGGGGGCTCGAACACTGAAGCTTTCTTT,CASSREWGGSNTEAFF
TRBJ2-5,TRBV6-6,NA,NA,TGTGCCAGCAGTTACTCGAGCGAGAAGGAGACCCAGTACTTC,CASSYSSEKETQYF
TRBJ1-2,TRBV19,NA,TRBD1,TGTGCCAGTAGTAATACAGGGGCCCGGCCCAACTATGGCTACACCTTC,CASSNTGARPNYGYTF
TRBJ1-2,TRBV5-4,NA,TRBD1,TGTGCCAGCAGCCCCGGACAGGGTGACTATGGCTACACCTTC,CASSPGQGDYGYTF
TRBJ1-6,TRBV2,NA,NA,TGTGCCAGCAGTCCCGAGAGCTCCTATAATTCACCCCTCCACTTT,CASSPESSYNSPLHF
TRBJ1-2,TRBV2,NA,TRBD1,TGTGCCAGCAGTGAAGAGGACAGGGGATATGGCTACACCTTC,CASSEEDRGYGYTF
TRBJ1-6,TRBV2,NA,TRBD1,TGTGCCAGCAGTGGCAGGCGGGACAGGGGGACACCCCTCCACTTT,CASSGRRDRGTPLHF
TRBJ2-7,TRBV28,NA,TRBD1,TGTGCCAGTGGGACAGGGGTCTACGAGCAGTACTTC,CASGTGVYEQYF
TRBJ2-5,TRBV7-2,NA,TRBD1,TGTGCCAGCAGCTTAGATTCCGAGACAGGGTATCAGACCCAGTACTTC,CASSLDSETGYQTQYF
TRBJ2-5,TRBV4-2,NA,TRBD2,TGTGCCAGCAGCCAAGATTCCGGGGGGCAAGAGACCCAGTACTTC,CASSQDSGGQETQYF
TRBJ1-4,TRBV28,NA,NA,TGTGCCAGCAGTTTCGAGGACAGACGACTGTTTTTT,CASSFEDRRLFF
TRBJ1-4,TRBV28,NA,NA,TGTGCCAGCAGTGAGGGAACTAATGAAAAACTGTTTTTT,CASSEGTNEKLFF
TRBJ2-7,TRBV12-3/TRBV12-4,NA,TRBD1,TGTGCCAGCAGTTACGGGACAGGCTACGAGCAGTACTTC,CASSYGTGYEQYF
TRBJ1-3,TRBV7-9,NA,TRBD1,TGTGCCAGCAGCTTAAATTCACGGACAGGGGTGACAAACACCATATATTTT,CASSLNSRTGVTNTIYF
TRBJ1-2,TRBV6-5,NA,NA,TGTGCCAGCAGGGGAGGGTTCTCTAACTATGGCTACACCTTC,CASRGGFSNYGYTF
TRBJ2-5,TRBV18,NA,TRBD2,TGTGCCAGCTCACCTCGACTAGCTATCCAAGAGACCCAGTACTTC,CASSPRLAIQETQYF
TRBJ2-7,TRBV18,NA,TRBD2,TGTGCCAGCTCACGATCAGCGGGAGCTGACGAGCAGTACTTC,CASSRSAGADEQYF
TRBJ2-5,TRBV10-3,NA,NA,TGTGCCATCAGTGAGCGCAGGGAGAGCCAAGAGACCCAGTACTTC,CAISERRESQETQYF
TRBJ1-1,TRBV19,NA,NA,TGTGCCAGTAGTGTTCCGGGGTTCACTGAAGCTTTCTTT,CASSVPGFTEAFF
TRBJ2-1,TRBV4-1,NA,TRBD2,TGCGCCAGCAAGGGACTAGCGGGAGACATTAAGGACAATGAGCAGTTCTTC,CASKGLAGDIKDNEQFF
TRBJ2-3,TRBV19,few,NA,TGTGCCAGTAGTATTTCAGGGCCCACAGATACGCAGTATTTT,CASSISGPTDTQYF
TRBJ2-5,TRBV28,NA,NA,TGTGCCAGCAGTTTAGTGGGACAATATATCGAGACCCAGTACTTC,CASSLVGQYIETQYF